This T cell receptor beta chain was obtained from a study of T cells after yellow fever vaccination. Study background: Preparation used SMART-Seq v4 Ultra Low Input for the low-cell-number fractions. Study-wide results and limits: Repertoires sorted by FACS could include abundant clonotypes that are contaminants from the bulk population. Primary-vaccination clones mostly resurfaced post-booster (under 98% CD4, 75% to 90% CD8).

Of note for this clonotype: Its antigen is still unknown.

Generation of TCR cDNA used 5'RACE template switching (which added a universal primer site and UMIs). Using its own MiXCR run on the 5' RACE reads, TCRdb lists one record per CDR3 protein. This table holds more than 110,000 distinct CDR3 sequences, just over 6.5% found once. The V end was cut by 0 bases, the J end by 1 base, with 13 bases between. Germline V lookup: CDR1 LNHNV, CDR2 YYDKDF (reference sequence). The CDR3 sequence is 16 residues long. This receptor was obtained from a man aged 25 to 40 who received the YFV17D yellow fever vaccine. Specimen: CD4+ T cells sorted from PBMCs, collected 10 days after the yellow fever booster vaccination. The chain has TRBV15 and TRBJ2-7; D is tentatively TRBD1 or TRBD2 (5 bases each). The DNA for the CDR3 is TGTGCCACCAGCAGAGAGGGATGGGACGGATCCTACGAGCAGTACTTC. As protein: CATSREGWDGSYEQYF. The complete variable domain, with remaining parts taken from reference TRBV15 and TRBJ2-7, reads DAMVIQNPRYQVTQFGKPVTLSCSQTLNHNVMYWYQQKSSQAPKLLFHYYDKDFNNEADTPDNFQSRRPNTSFCFLDIRSPGLGDTAMYLCATSREGWDGSYEQYFGPGTRLTVT.